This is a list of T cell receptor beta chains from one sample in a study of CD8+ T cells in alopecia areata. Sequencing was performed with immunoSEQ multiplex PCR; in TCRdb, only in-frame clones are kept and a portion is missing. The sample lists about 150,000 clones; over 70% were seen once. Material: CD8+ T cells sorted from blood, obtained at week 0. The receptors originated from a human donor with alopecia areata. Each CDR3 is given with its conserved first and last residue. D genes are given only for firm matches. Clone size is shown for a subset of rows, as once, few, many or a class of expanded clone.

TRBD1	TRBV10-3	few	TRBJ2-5	CAISESGQGGLETQYF	TGTGCCATCAGTGAATCGGGACAGGGCGGCTTAGAGACCCAGTACTTC
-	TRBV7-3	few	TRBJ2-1	CASSPPAHNEQFF	TGTGCCAGCAGCCCGCCGGCACATAATGAGCAGTTCTTC
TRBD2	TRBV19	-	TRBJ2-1	CASIPTSGIYNEQFF	TGTGCCAGTATCCCCACTAGCGGGATCTACAATGAGCAGTTCTTC
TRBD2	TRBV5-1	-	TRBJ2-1	CASSLIETSGILSFF	TGCGCCAGCAGCTTAATAGAGACTAGCGGAATACTTTCTTTCTTC
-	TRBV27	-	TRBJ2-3	CASFGISTDTQYF	TGTGCCAGCTTCGGGATCAGCACAGATACGCAGTATTTT
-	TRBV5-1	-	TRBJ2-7	CASSLNGAGRLPRNEQYF	TGCGCCAGCAGCTTGAACGGTGCGGGACGGCTACCTAGGAACGAGCAGTACTTC
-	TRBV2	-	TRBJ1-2	CASSGGESYGYTF	TGTGCCAGCAGTGGGGGCGAGTCCTATGGCTACACCTTC
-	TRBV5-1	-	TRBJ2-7	CASTTYSRGTYEQYF	TGCGCCAGCACCACCTATTCTCGGGGAACCTACGAGCAGTACTTC
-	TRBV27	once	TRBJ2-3	CASSLSRVRMDTQYF	TGTGCCAGCAGTTTATCGAGGGTCAGGATGGATACGCAGTATTTT
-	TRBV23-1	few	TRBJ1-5	CASSQSNGRLGSNQPQHF	TGCGCCAGCAGTCAATCGAACGGACGGTTGGGTAGCAATCAGCCCCAGCATTTT
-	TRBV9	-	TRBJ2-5	CASSVGGGGEQTQYF	TGTGCCAGCAGCGTAGGGGGAGGCGGAGAACAGACCCAGTACTTC
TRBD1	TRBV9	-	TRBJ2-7	CASSPGGTGGYEQYF	TGTGCCAGCAGCCCCGGGGGGACAGGGGGCTACGAGCAGTACTTC
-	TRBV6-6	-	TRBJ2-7	CASSYEGNGEQYF	TGTGCCAGCAGTTACGAAGGAAACGGCGAGCAGTACTTC
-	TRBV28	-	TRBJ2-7	CASSLKGAIYEQYF	TGTGCCAGCAGTTTAAAAGGGGCGATCTACGAGCAGTACTTC
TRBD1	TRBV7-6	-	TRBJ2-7	CASSLGTGAYEQYF	TGTGCCAGCAGCTTAGGTACAGGGGCCTACGAGCAGTACTTC
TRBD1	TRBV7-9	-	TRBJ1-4	CASSSEQGSTNEKLFF	TGTGCCAGCAGCTCGGAACAGGGGTCAACTAATGAAAAACTGTTTTTT
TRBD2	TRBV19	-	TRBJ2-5	CASSGNIAGPEEETQYF	TGTGCCAGTTCCGGAAACATAGCGGGACCCGAAGAGGAGACCCAGTACTTC
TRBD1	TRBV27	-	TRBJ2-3	CASSLLTGGVNTQYF	TGTGCCAGCAGTTTATTGACAGGGGGGGTAAATACGCAGTATTTT
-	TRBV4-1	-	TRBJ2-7	CASSQVYSYEQYF	TGCGCCAGCAGCCAAGTCTACAGCTACGAGCAGTACTTC
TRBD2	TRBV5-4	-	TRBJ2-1	CASTPFGRSSYNEQFF	TGTGCCAGCACTCCATTCGGGAGGAGCTCCTACAATGAGCAGTTCTTC
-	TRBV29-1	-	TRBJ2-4	CSVEASTERKNIQYF	TGCAGCGTTGAAGCAAGCACAGAACGCAAAAACATTCAGTACTTC
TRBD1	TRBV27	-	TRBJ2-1	CASTRDRFYNEQFF	TGTGCCAGCACACGGGACAGGTTCTACAATGAGCAGTTCTTC
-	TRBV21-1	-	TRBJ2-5	CASSKAKRAETQYF	TGTGCCAGCAGCAAAGCTAAGAGGGCAGAGACCCAGTACTTC
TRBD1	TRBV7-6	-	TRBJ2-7	CASSVGSGQGTYEQYF	TGTGCCAGCAGCGTAGGCTCGGGACAGGGGACCTACGAGCAGTACTTC
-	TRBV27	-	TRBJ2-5	CASMQRMYQETQYF	TGTGCCAGCATGCAGCGGATGTACCAAGAGACCCAGTACTTC